Sequencing of this T cell receptor beta chain was carried out in a study of PD-1 blockade in classical Hodgkin lymphoma. Some clones are missing from TCRdb's copy, which holds only in-frame ones; the method was immunoSEQ multiplex PCR. The sample lists 45,000 to 55,000 clones; about 76% were seen once. Findings and caveats of the study: With respect to the repertoire differences, their causes, possibly disease activity or prior therapy, remain undefined. According to reports, newly diagnosed patients had lower baseline TCR diversity than healthy donors, and relapsed/refractory patients had lower baseline TCR diversity still.

As concerns this clone: The target antigen is unknown.

This sample's time point: cycle 4 day 1 (C4D1), after less than 7 weeks of nivolumab. Relapses following autologous stem cell transplantation were seen in all patients, with brentuximab vedotin exposure varying. This sequence was found in a human donor with classical Hodgkin lymphoma. The specimen comprised peripheral blood mononuclear cells (PBMCs), sampled before the fourth cycle of nivolumab.

The CDR3 region has the DNA TGCGCCAGCAGCCAAGAATACGGGCGGGCAGGGATTTATAACTATGGCTACACCTTC. Amino acid sequence: CASSQEYGRAGIYNYGYTF. The chain couples TRBV4-3 to TRBJ1-2; D is possibly TRBD1 (5 bases). The CDR3 extends over 19 amino acids. The V and J ends lost 0 bases and 1 base respectively, with 21 bases between them. The germline V gene encodes CDR1 LGHNA and CDR2 YSLEER.